This T cell receptor (beta chain) was captured in a study of CD8 T cells in ankylosing spondylitis. Study results and caveats: Matched ankylosing spondylitis synovial fluid reportedly showed significant enrichment of disease-linked clones. Peripheral blood held disease-linked clones only at relatively low frequency, and these were CD8+. The study identified a TCR beta motif of several highly homologous variants that appeared characteristic of ankylosing spondylitis blood. Some of the motif variants had earlier been found in reactive arthritis patients' fluid and blood.

From germline, CDR1 is SQVTM and CDR2 ANQGSEA. The V gene lost 3 bases and the J gene lost 0 bases, with 13 bases spanning the gap. This CDR3 region has 15 residues. TCR beta libraries were made by quantitative 5'-RACE with molecular barcodes. MiXCR, applied by TCRdb to the 5' RACE reads, yields one record per CDR3 protein. The sample has roughly 370,000 distinct CDR3 sequences, about a fifth seen once; the top ten hold about 16%. On this clonotype: Its antigen is unidentified.

The sequenced sample was blood, either unsorted or a sorted T cell fraction (not recorded which). The chain joins TRBV29-1 to TRBJ2-3, with D tentatively TRBD1 or TRBD2 (5 bases each). This clonotype was sampled from a male donor with ankylosing spondylitis. The CDR3 nucleotides are TGCAGCGTTGATAAGGGGACGGGTAGCACAGATACGCAGTATTTT. Translated, it gives CSVDKGTGSTDTQYF.